The 9 T cell receptor beta chains reported below all come from one sample, sequenced in a study of regulatory T cells in long-lasting Graves disease. Combining iRepertoire HTBI primers with Arm-PCR of CDR3 regions, the authors built TCR beta libraries. TCRdb re-called the multiplex PCR reads with MiXCR, one entry per CDR3 protein. Of 600,000 to 850,000 distinct CDR3 sequences listed, around 30% are singletons. Documented time point: persistent/refractory GD, antithyroid drugs over 5 years with positive TRAb. Researchers made the TCR library from RNA that was extracted from PBMCs. The sequencing here drew on peripheral blood mononuclear cells (PBMCs), taken when the disease was refractory, from a patient treated with antithyroid drugs. Receptor source: a female donor with Graves disease.

This clonotype occurred a few times. The chain links TRBV12-3 or TRBV12-4 to TRBJ1-5; D may be TRBD1 (5 bases). Trimming took off 3 bases at V and 6 bases at J, with 12 bases between the two ends. CDR3 length: 14 residues. In DNA, the CDR3 is TGTGCCAGCAGTTTGGCCAGGGACGGTCAGCCCCAGCATTTT. Amino acids: CASSLARDGQPQHF.

In DNA, the CDR3 is TGCAGCATGACTGCTGGTAGCAATCAGCCCCAGCATTTT. It yields the protein CSMTAGSNQPQHF. The V call is TRBV29-1, the J call TRBJ1-5, with D unclear. The CDR3 totals 13 residues. V dropped 8 bases and J dropped 0 bases, with 11 bases sitting between them. CDR1 is SQVTM and CDR2 is ANQGSEA in the germline V gene.

The V gene is TRBV25-1, the J gene TRBJ1-2; D is unresolved. In germline, CDR1 is MGHDK, CDR2 SYGVNS. This CDR3 spans 12 amino acids. Trimming took 2 bases from V and 10 from J, leaving 11 bases between them. The CDR3 DNA reads as TGTGCCAGCAGTGAAGCGTTAGATACCTACACCTTC. Amino acids: CASSEALDTYTF.

This sequence joins TRBV20-1 and TRBJ2-2; 8 nucleotides line up with TRBD2. Looked up from germline, CDR1 is DFQATT and CDR2 is SNEGSKA (reference sequence). After removal of 1 base from V and 7 bases from J, the junction contained 8 bases not matched to a gene. The CDR3 has 15 amino acids. CDR3 DNA: TGCAGTGCTAGAGTTCGGGCGGGAGGAGGCGGGGAGCTGTTTTTT. Amino acids: CSARVRAGGGGELFF.

The table lists this clonotype with many counts. The V call is TRBV5-1, the J call TRBJ2-5; a possible D gene is TRBD2 (6 bases). Germline lookup yields CDR1 SGHRS and CDR2 YFSETQ. V dropped 3 bases and J dropped 4 bases, with 10 bases sitting between them. The CDR3 sequence is 13 residues long. The CDR3 DNA reads as TGCGCCAGCAGCTCAGCGGGTCGAGAGACCCAGTACTTC. Protein: CASSSAGRETQYF.

The chain is built from TRBV5-1 and TRBJ2-1; 9 bases align to TRBD2. Germline trimming cut 5 bases from V and 0 bases from J; bases unmatched to any gene: 0. The CDR3 is 14 residues long. The germline gives CDR1 SGHRS, CDR2 YFSETQ. The CDR3 region is CASSSGSSYNEQFF. The CDR3 DNA reads TGCGCCAGCAGTAGCGGGAGCTCCTACAATGAGCAGTTCTTC. Full variable domain (outside the CDR3, taken from reference TRBV5-1 and TRBJ2-1): KAGVTQTPRYLIKTRGQQVTLSCSPISGHRSVSWYQQTPGQGLQFLFEYFSETQRNKGNFPGRFSGRQFSNSRSEMNVSTLELGDSALYLCASSSGSSYNEQFFGPGTRLTVL.

This chain uses TRBV10-2 with TRBJ2-5; no clear D gene. The CDR3 loop spans 14 amino acids. The germline V gene encodes CDR1 WSHSY and CDR2 SAAADI. V lost 7 bases, J lost 5 bases, and 17 bases lay in between. The CDR3 is CASNPTRLRETQYF. CDR3 bases: TGCGCCAGCAACCCAACCCGCCTTAGGGAGACCCAGTACTTC.

This clonotype was observed at least ten times. This chain joins TRBV2 and TRBJ1-5, with 10 bases aligning to TRBD1. Per the germline V gene, CDR1 is SNHLY and CDR2 is FYNNEI. The CDR3 spans 14 residues. J was trimmed by 6 bases and V by 6 bases; bases with no gene match: 5. The CDR3 sequence: CASSGRTGGQPQHF. The CDR3 nucleotides read TGTGCCAGCAGCGGGAGGACAGGGGGTCAGCCCCAGCATTTT.

CDR3 loop: CASSIDGSYEQYF. The CDR3 coding sequence is TGTGCCAGTAGTATCGACGGCAGCTACGAGCAGTACTTC. The rearrangement links TRBV19 to TRBJ2-7, with D hard to call. CDR1 is LNHDA, CDR2 SQIVND, per germline (reference sequence). Trimming pared 3 bases from V and 3 bases from J, leaving 9 bases between. The CDR3 is 13 amino acids.